The 8 T cell receptor beta chains below come from one sample, sequenced in a study of blood T cells in healthy people across ages. A sample-barcoded 5' primer and a J-beta primer mix were used in a second PCR of roughly 7 to 12 cycles. Using its own MiXCR run on the 5' RACE reads, TCRdb lists one record per CDR3 protein. Among around 800,000 distinct CDR3 sequences, about 55% were seen once, and the ten largest hold roughly two fifths. The source material was blood. The receptors shown here come from a man older than 75 in good health.

The genes are TRBV10-3 and TRBJ1-2; possible D gene TRBD1, 5 bases. CDR1 and CDR2 from the germline V gene are ENHRY and SYGVKD. Trimming took off 10 bases at V and 8 bases at J, with 20 bases between the two ends. This CDR3 region has 13 residues. The CDR3 region has the DNA TGTGCCAGTGCCTTGGGGGACTCCGGGGGCTACACCTTC. Amino acid sequence: CASALGDSGGYTF.

This clonotype was seen only a few times. V and J are TRBV20-1 and TRBJ2-7; D gene unclear. The CDR3 loop spans 15 amino acids. V was pared by 1 base and J by 1 base, with 14 bases between. Germline V gives CDR1 DFQATT, CDR2 SNEGSKA (reference sequence). The CDR3 here is CSARGLGLLSYEQYF. The CDR3 bases are TGCAGTGCTAGAGGTCTAGGTTTACTATCCTACGAGCAGTACTTC.

This clonotype was found a few times. CDR3 coding DNA: TGCGCCAGCAGGGGGTGGACTAGCGGGATTCTTCCCTACGAGCAGTACTTC. It codes for CASRGWTSGILPYEQYF. The chain has TRBV10-1 and TRBJ2-7, with 12 bases identical to TRBD2. The CDR3 length is 17 residues. The trim removed 6 bases at V and 2 bases at J, leaving 11 bases unmatched. The germline CDR1 and CDR2 sequences are WNHNN and SYGVQD (reference sequence).

Concerning this clonotype itself: At one end, the junction sequence differs from germline, possibly due to a read error. V gene TRBV7-2 combines with J gene TRBJ2-3; 11 bases match TRBD2. From germline, CDR1 is SGHTA and CDR2 FQGNSA. This CDR3 has 16 residues. The CDR3 is CASSYIAGGLADTQYF. In nucleotides, the CDR3 is TGCGCCAGCAGCTACATAGCGGGAGGGCTGGCAGATACGCAGTATTTT.

The chain combines TRBV27 with TRBJ1-2, with D possibly TRBD1 on 5 matching bases. The CDR3 runs to 15 residues. Trimming shortened V by 5 bases and J by 6 bases, and 19 bases separated the two germline ends. CDR1 is MNHEY, CDR2 SMNVEV, per germline (reference sequence). The CDR3 sequence: CASSGTARADNGYTF. The CDR3 region has the DNA TGTGCCAGCAGTGGGACGGCAAGGGCAGACAATGGCTACACCTTC.

This CDR3 reads CASSQDRLAKNIQYF. The CDR3 DNA follows: TGTGCCAGCAGCCAAGATAGGCTAGCCAAAAACATTCAGTACTTC. The chain joins TRBV3-1 to TRBJ2-4, with unresolved D. In germline, CDR1 is LGHDT, CDR2 YNNKEL (reference sequence). The CDR3 length is 15 residues. V shed 0 bases and J shed 0 bases, with 6 bases lying between them.

The V gene is TRBV14, the J gene TRBJ2-5; D gene unclear. CDR3 size: 14 residues. CDR1 is SGHDN, CDR2 FVKESK, per germline. Trimming shortened V by 3 bases and J by 5 bases, and 13 bases separated the two germline ends. The CDR3 is CASSQASQEETQYF. In nucleotides, the CDR3 is TGTGCCAGCAGCCAGGCATCCCAAGAGGAGACCCAGTACTTC.

V usage is TRBV6-1 and J usage is TRBJ2-7; D gene uncertain. V lost 11 bases, J lost 0 bases, and 14 bases lay in between. This CDR3 has 13 residues. Germline CDR1 and CDR2: MNHNS and SASEGT. The CDR3 region has the DNA TGTGCCCTGAATAGGGTTAGCTCCTACGAGCAGTACTTC. It encodes CALNRVSSYEQYF.